The 8 T cell receptor beta chains listed next were all sequenced from one sample in a study of early T cells in non-severe SARS-CoV-2 infection (dated by TCRdb to about 2021). To prepare the library, 5' RACE was applied. TCRdb lists the instrument as NextSeq 500. The raw public data were reprocessed by TCRdb itself: fastp quality trimming at Q25, MiXCR clonotype calling, in-frame beta chains only. Identical CDR3 proteins give one entry, which carries the most common genes and DNA. This sample has tens of thousands of distinct CDR3 sequences in its table, and more than 9% of those were observed once. Clones ranked in the top ten supply around 15% of the sample. The sample consisted of whole blood. Source of these receptors: an adult who was a healthcare worker with PCR-confirmed SARS-CoV-2 infection or an uninfected control (not recorded which).

This clonotype showed up many times. The J gene is TRBJ2-3, the V gene TRBV6-2 or TRBV6-3; 9 positions match TRBD2. This CDR3 is 14 amino acids long. J lost 2 bases, V lost 9 bases, and 6 bases had no gene match. CDR1 and CDR2 from the germline V gene are MNHEY and SVGEGT. The CDR3 DNA reads TGTGCCAGTAAGACTAGCGGAGACACAGATACGCAGTATTTT. Its translation: CASKTSGDTDTQYF.

This chain connects TRBV12-3 or TRBV12-4 to TRBJ1-6, with D uncertain. The CDR3 spans 14 residues. Trimming removed 3 bases at V and 8 bases at J, with 11 bases between. CDR3 region: CASSFGQRDSPLHF. For the CDR3, the DNA is TGTGCCAGCAGTTTCGGGCAGCGGGATTCACCCCTCCACTTT.

This clonotype appeared many times. The chain couples TRBV12-3 or TRBV12-4 to TRBJ1-6; D not resolved. CDR3 length equals 13 residues. The V and J ends lost 1 base and 9 bases respectively, with 7 bases between them. The CDR3 DNA reads as TGTGCCAGCAGTTTAGTGGGATCTTCACCCCTCCACTTT. Protein product: CASSLVGSSPLHF.

This clonotype was seen repeatedly, ten times or more. The rearrangement links TRBV11-2 to TRBJ1-5; no clear D. This CDR3 region has 13 residues. Germline assignment: CDR1 SGHAT and CDR2 FQNNGV. Trimming stripped 2 bases from V and 3 bases from J, with 5 bases between. DNA for the CDR3: TGTGCCAGCAGCTTACAAGACAATCAGCCCCAGCATTTT. It specifies CASSLQDNQPQHF.

This clonotype has only a few counts. V gene TRBV29-1 combines with J gene TRBJ1-1; 10 nucleotides agree with TRBD1. This CDR3 is built from 15 residues. Trimming took 8 bases from V and 3 from J; bases not matched to a gene: 12. The V gene's germline CDR1 is SQVTM and CDR2 ANQGSEA. The DNA for the CDR3 is TGCAGCATCTGGATTCCCGGGACAGGGGACACTGAAGCTTTCTTT. It is translated as CSIWIPGTGDTEAFF. The full variable domain, in which reference TRBV29-1 and TRBJ1-1 provide the parts outside the CDR3, is SAVISQKPSRDICQRGTSLTIQCQVDSQVTMMFWYRQQPGQSLTLIATANQGSEATYESGFVIDKFPISRPNLTFSTLTVSNMSPEDSSIYLCSIWIPGTGDTEAFFGQGTRLTVV.

DNA for the CDR3: TGTGCCAGCAGCTCCCGATTGCCCTCCGGGCCTTCGAACACTGAAGCTTTCTTT. Translating gives CASSSRLPSGPSNTEAFF. The chain combines TRBV4-2 with TRBJ1-1, with D unclear. Germline V gene data show CDR1 as LGHNA and CDR2 as YNFKEQ. V shed 5 bases and J shed 1 base, with 23 bases lying between them. This CDR3 spans 18 amino acids.

The rearrangement joins TRBV7-2 to TRBJ2-3, with TRBD2 identical over 10 bases. CDR1 is SGHTA and CDR2 is FQGNSA in the germline V gene. V trimming: 4 bases; J trimming: 5 bases; junction bases outside the gene matches: 12. The CDR3 contains 17 residues. In nucleotides, the CDR3 is TGTGCCAGCAGCTCTACGAAGCGGGGGGGTTTCATAGATACGCAGTATTTT. Its translation is CASSSTKRGGFIDTQYF.

This clonotype has ten or more counts. The genes are TRBV19 and TRBJ2-1; no reliable D call. The CDR3 is 17 amino acids. Germline V gives CDR1 LNHDA, CDR2 SQIVND (reference sequence). Trimming stripped 0 bases from V and 2 bases from J, with 14 bases between. In DNA form, the CDR3 reads TGTGCCAGTAGTATAGATCTTCCGGAGTACACCTACAATGAGCAGTTCTTC. Translating gives CASSIDLPEYTYNEQFF.